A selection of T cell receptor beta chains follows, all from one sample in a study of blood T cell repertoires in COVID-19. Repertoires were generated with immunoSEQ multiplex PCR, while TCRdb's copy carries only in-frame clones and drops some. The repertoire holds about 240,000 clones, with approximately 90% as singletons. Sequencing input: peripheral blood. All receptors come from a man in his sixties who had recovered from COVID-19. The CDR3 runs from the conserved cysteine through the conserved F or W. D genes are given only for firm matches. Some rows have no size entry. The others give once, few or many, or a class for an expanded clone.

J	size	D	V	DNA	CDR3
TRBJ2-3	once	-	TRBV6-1	TGTGCCAGCAGTGACACTAGAGATACGCAGTATTTT	CASSDTRDTQYF
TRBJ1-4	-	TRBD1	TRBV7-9	TGTGCCAGCAGCGTGGGACAGGGAACTAATGAAAAACTGTTTTTT	CASSVGQGTNEKLFF
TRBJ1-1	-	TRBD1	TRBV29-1	TGCAGCGTCGACGACAGGGTGAACACTGAAGCTTTCTTT	CSVDDRVNTEAFF
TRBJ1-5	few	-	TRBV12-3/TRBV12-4	TGTGCCAGCAAAGCAACAGGGTTCCAGCCCCAGCATTTT	CASKATGFQPQHF
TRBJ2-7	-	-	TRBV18	TGTGCCAGCTCACCCGCGGGGCTCTCCTACGAGCAGTACTTC	CASSPAGLSYEQYF
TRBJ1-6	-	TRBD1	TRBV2	TGTGCCGGAAAATACGGGACAGATAATTCACCCCTCCACTTT	CAGKYGTDNSPLHF
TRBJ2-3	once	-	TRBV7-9	TGTGCCAGCAGCCGAAACAACCCAGGGGCGGCAGATACGCAGTATTTT	CASSRNNPGAADTQYF
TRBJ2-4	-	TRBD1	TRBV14	TGTGCCAGCAGCCGACAGGGGTGGGGGACAGGCATTCAGTACTTC	CASSRQGWGTGIQYF
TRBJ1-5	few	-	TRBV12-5	TGTGCTAGTGGTCGACAGGCTGGTTACAGCAATCAGCCCCAGCATTTT	CASGRQAGYSNQPQHF
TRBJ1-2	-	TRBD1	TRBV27	TGTGCCAGCCGCACGTCACCTCGGACAGGGAAGGGCTATGGCTACACCTTC	CASRTSPRTGKGYGYTF
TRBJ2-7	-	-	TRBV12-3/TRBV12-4	TGTGCCAGCAGTCCACTAATCTACGAGCAGTACTTC	CASSPLIYEQYF
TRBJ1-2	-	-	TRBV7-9	TGTGCCAGCAGCTTAGGGGAGAACTATGGCTACACCTTC	CASSLGENYGYTF
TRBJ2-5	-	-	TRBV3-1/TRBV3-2	TGTGCCAGCACCACCATCCGAGGGTTGGAGACCCAGTACTTC	CASTTIRGLETQYF
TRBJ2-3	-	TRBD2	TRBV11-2	TGTGCCAGCAGCTTAGGGCTAGCGGATAGCACAGATACGCAGTATTTT	CASSLGLADSTDTQYF
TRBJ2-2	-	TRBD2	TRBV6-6	TGTGCCAGCAGCAGCGGGGGGGCCATCGGGGAGCTGTTTTTT	CASSSGGAIGELFF
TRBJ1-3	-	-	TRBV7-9	TGTGCCAGCACCCTAGCCGGCTACTCTGGAAACACCATATATTTT	CASTLAGYSGNTIYF
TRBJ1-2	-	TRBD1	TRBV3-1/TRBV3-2	TGTGCCAGCAGCCCTAGACAGGGCTATGGCTACACCTTC	CASSPRQGYGYTF
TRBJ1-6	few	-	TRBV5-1	TGCGCCAGCAGCTTCCAGGGGAGCTCCTATAATTCACCCCTCCACTTT	CASSFQGSSYNSPLHF
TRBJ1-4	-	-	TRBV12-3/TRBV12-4	TGTGCCAGCAGTTTTGAGTATCTGGAGAAACTGTTTTTT	CASSFEYLEKLFF
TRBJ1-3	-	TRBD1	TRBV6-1	TGTGCCAGCAGTGGACCGGGACAGGGGAACTCTGGAAACACCATATATTTT	CASSGPGQGNSGNTIYF
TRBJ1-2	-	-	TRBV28	TGTGCCAGCAGTTTATGGGGGCGCGGCTACACCTTC	CASSLWGRGYTF
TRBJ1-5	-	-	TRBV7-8	TGTGCCAGCACCCCGGGGAGGGGTGGCAATCAGCCCCAGCATTTT	CASTPGRGGNQPQHF
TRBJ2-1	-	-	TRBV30	TGTGCCTCCGGAGGCTTAAGCTCCTACAATGAGCAGTTCTTC	CASGGLSSYNEQFF
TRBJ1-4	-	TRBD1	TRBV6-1	TGTGCCAGCAGTCAGGACAGGCCTCCCGAAAAACTGTTTTTT	CASSQDRPPEKLFF
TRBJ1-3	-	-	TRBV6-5	TGTGCCAGCCGTTCCCCAGGAAACACCATATATTTT	CASRSPGNTIYF
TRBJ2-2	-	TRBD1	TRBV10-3	TGTGCCACCAGGACAGGGGGCAAAGGCCCGAACACCGGGGAGCTGTTTTTT	CATRTGGKGPNTGELFF
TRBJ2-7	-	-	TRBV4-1	TGCGCCAGCAGCCCCCAGACAGCAATTCCCTACGAGCAGTACTTC	CASSPQTAIPYEQYF
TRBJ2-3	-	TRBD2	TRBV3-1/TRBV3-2	TGTGCCAGCAGCCAAAGGACTAGCGGGGGGTCCTCATTAGGAACAGATACGCAGTATTTT	CASSQRTSGGSSLGTDTQYF
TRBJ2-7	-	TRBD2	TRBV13	TGTGCCAGCAGCTTAATCGGGGGGGCATCGTACGAGCAGTACTTC	CASSLIGGASYEQYF
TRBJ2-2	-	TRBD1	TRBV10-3	TGTGCCATGGGGACAGGCCTAAGCGGGGAGCTGTTTTTT	CAMGTGLSGELFF
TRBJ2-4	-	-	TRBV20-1	TGCAGTGCTAGTAAACCGGGACTAGCCAAAAACATTCAGTACTTC	CSASKPGLAKNIQYF
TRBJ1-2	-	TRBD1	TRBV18	TGTGCCAGCTCACCACTGGGCAGTGGCACAGGGGGTAACTATGGCTACACCTTC	CASSPLGSGTGGNYGYTF
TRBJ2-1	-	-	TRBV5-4	TGTGCCAGCAGCTTTTTTCAGGGATTTATTTACAATGAGCAGTTCTTC	CASSFFQGFIYNEQFF
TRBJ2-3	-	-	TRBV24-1	TGTGCCACCAGTGATTTAGGGGGTGCAGATACGCAGTATTTT	CATSDLGGADTQYF
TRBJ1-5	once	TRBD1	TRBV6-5	TGTGCCAGCAGCCCCGGACAGGGTCGTCCCCAGCATTTT	CASSPGQGRPQHF
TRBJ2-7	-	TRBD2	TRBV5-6	TGTGCCAGCAGATCAACGGGGGGTCCCTACGAGCAGTACTTC	CASRSTGGPYEQYF
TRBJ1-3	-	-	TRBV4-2	TGTGCCAGCAGCCAATCGGGGGGTGCGGGAAACACCATATATTTT	CASSQSGGAGNTIYF
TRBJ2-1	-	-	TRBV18	TGTGCCAGCTCACCACCGGCAGGGGACAATGAGCAGTTCTTC	CASSPPAGDNEQFF
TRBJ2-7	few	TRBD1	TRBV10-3	TGTGCCATCAGTGGTGGCCCCCCGGACAGGGGGGACGAGCAGTACTTC	CAISGGPPDRGDEQYF
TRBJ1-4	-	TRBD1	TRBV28	TGTGCCAGCAGCCTTCAGGGGGCGTATGAAAAACTGTTTTTT	CASSLQGAYEKLFF
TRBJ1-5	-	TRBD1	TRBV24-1	TGTGCCACCAGTTCCGGGGGACAGGGAAATCAGCCCCAGCATTTT	CATSSGGQGNQPQHF
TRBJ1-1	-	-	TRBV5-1	TGCGCCAGCAACCAGGGAGGGGGGACTGAAGCTTTCTTT	CASNQGGGTEAFF
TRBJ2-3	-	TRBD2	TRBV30	TGTGCCTGGAGTGTCGGCGGGGGGGCTAAGTTGGATACGCAGTATTTT	CAWSVGGGAKLDTQYF
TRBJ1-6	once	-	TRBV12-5	TGTGCTAGTGGCCGGGAATCGGGTTCACCCCTCCACTTT	CASGRESGSPLHF
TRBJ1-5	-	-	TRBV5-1	TGCGCCAGCAGAGCGGCCCCGAATAGCAATCAGCCCCAGCATTTT	CASRAAPNSNQPQHF
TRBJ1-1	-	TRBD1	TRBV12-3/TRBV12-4	TGTGCCAGCACCGTAGACAGGGGCGCTTTCTTT	CASTVDRGAFF
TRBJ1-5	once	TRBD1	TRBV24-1	TGTGCCACCGGTACAGGGGGCAATCAGCCCCAGCATTTT	CATGTGGNQPQHF
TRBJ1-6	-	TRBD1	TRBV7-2	TGTGCCAGCAGCTTAGTGGGACCGGGACAGGGCGTTTCACCCCTCCACTTT	CASSLVGPGQGVSPLHF
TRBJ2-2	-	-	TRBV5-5	TGTGCCAGCAGCTTGAACGGGGCCGGGGAGCTGTTTTTT	CASSLNGAGELFF
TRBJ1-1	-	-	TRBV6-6	TGTGCCAGCAGTCATACAGCAAACACAGGATTGAACACTGAAGCTTTCTTT	CASSHTANTGLNTEAFF
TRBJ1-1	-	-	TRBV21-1	TGTGCCAGCAGCAAAGCGTACAGGCTCGAGATGAACACTGAAGCTTTCTTT	CASSKAYRLEMNTEAFF
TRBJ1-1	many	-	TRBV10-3	TGTGCCATCGGGAGGGGGGACACTGAAGCTTTCTTT	CAIGRGDTEAFF
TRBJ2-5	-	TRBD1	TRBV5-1	TGCGCCAGCAGCTTGGCGAGGCAGGGGGCAGAGACCCAGTACTTC	CASSLARQGAETQYF
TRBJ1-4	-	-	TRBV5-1	TGCGCCAGCAGCTTGGAAGGGGTTGAAAGGGAAAAACTGTTTTTT	CASSLEGVEREKLFF
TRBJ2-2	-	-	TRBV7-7	TGTGCCAGCAGCGCTGGTCCCGGTCCTAGGAGCCCCGGGGAGCTGTTTTTT	CASSAGPGPRSPGELFF
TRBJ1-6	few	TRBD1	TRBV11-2	TGTGCCAGCAGCCCCCGGGACAGGGGACATAATTCACCCCTCCACTTT	CASSPRDRGHNSPLHF
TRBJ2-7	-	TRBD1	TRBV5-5	TGTGCCAGCAGCCAATTTCTCCCGGGACAGGGGAGCAACGAGCAGTACTTC	CASSQFLPGQGSNEQYF
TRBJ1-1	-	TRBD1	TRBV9	TGTGCCAGCAGCGCCATAGACAGGGCCAACACTGAAGCTTTCTTT	CASSAIDRANTEAFF
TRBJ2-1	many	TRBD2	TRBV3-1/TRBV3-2	TGTGCCAGCAGCCAAGGCGCGGGGGTACCCGGGGGGAATGAGCAGTTCTTC	CASSQGAGVPGGNEQFF